A selection of T cell receptor beta chains follows, all from one sample in a study of cytomegalovirus exposure and HLA in healthy donors. Sequenced by immunoSEQ multiplex PCR; TCRdb stores in-frame clones only, minus some. Of about 72,000 clones listed, almost 85% are singletons. Sample: PBMCs. The receptor source for this set is a man aged 18 to 29 in good health and CMV-seronegative. Both conserved end residues are part of each CDR3. Fields, in order: CDR3 DNA, CDR3 protein, V gene, D gene, clone size, J gene. A D gene is named only where the DNA matches it firmly. Clone size, where shown, is once, few, many, or a class for clones that have expanded.

TGTGCCAGCAGTTCCCAGGGGGCTGCCTACAATGAGCAGTTCTTC	CASSSQGAAYNEQFF	TRBV27	TRBD1	NA	TRBJ2-1
TGTGCCAGCAGCTTAACACGACAGGGACTGAGAAACACCATATATTTT	CASSLTRQGLRNTIYF	TRBV7-2	TRBD1	NA	TRBJ1-3
TGCGCCAGCAGTTTGACAGGGGCCAGCAATCAGCCCCAGCATTTT	CASSLTGASNQPQHF	TRBV10-2	TRBD1	NA	TRBJ1-5
TGCGCCAGCAGCCAAACAGGGACGGGCACTGAAGCTTTCTTT	CASSQTGTGTEAFF	TRBV4-3	NA	few	TRBJ1-1
TGCGCCAGCAGCCAAGTCGGGAGGGGGAGGTACGAGCAGTACTTC	CASSQVGRGRYEQYF	TRBV4-3	TRBD2	NA	TRBJ2-7
TGCGCCAGCAGCCACCGACAGGGGCGGCGAGCGGGAGGAAACTACGAGCAGTACTTC	CASSHRQGRRAGGNYEQYF	TRBV4-1	NA	once	TRBJ2-7
TGCAGCGTTGAGACTAGCGGATCGTCCACAGATACGCAGTATTTT	CSVETSGSSTDTQYF	TRBV29-1	TRBD2	NA	TRBJ2-3
TGTGCTAGTGGCCGGACTAGCGGGGGCCCCCTCGGGGAGCTGTTTTTT	CASGRTSGGPLGELFF	TRBV12-5	TRBD2	NA	TRBJ2-2
TGTGCCAGCAGTGTGGAGGGACTAGCGGGATTCTCCTACGAGCAGTACTTC	CASSVEGLAGFSYEQYF	TRBV2	TRBD2	NA	TRBJ2-7
TGTGCCAGTAGTCAGGGGGCAAAACTGTTTTTT	CASSQGAKLFF	TRBV19	TRBD1	NA	TRBJ1-4
TGCAGCGTTCAACCTCCGGGCAATCAGCCCCAGCATTTT	CSVQPPGNQPQHF	TRBV29-1	NA	once	TRBJ1-5